This TCR beta chain stems from a study of T cell responses to AZD1222 COVID-19 vaccine. Overall study: Recipients boosted at about 4 weeks or about 12 weeks are pooled.

Using immunoSEQ multiplex PCR, the repertoire was profiled, and TCRdb retains in-frame clones only, with some absent. This table has 86,000 or so clones, roughly nine tenths appearing once. Findings and limits, study-wide: Among those given AZD1222, only six were seropositive at baseline. Mostly white British, mostly female donors; authors suggested clonal diversity may be underestimated.

On this clone itself: The antigen remains unidentified.

Germline V gene data show CDR1 as SGDLS and CDR2 as YYNGEE. The CDR3 spans 15 residues. The V end lost 0 bases, the J end lost 7 bases, and 16 bases lay between the germline ends. The starting material was peripheral blood, obtained on day 0 of AZD1222 vaccination. The V gene is TRBV9, the J gene TRBJ1-2; D possibly corresponds to TRBD1 (5 bases). The receptor's source is an adult in good health. The CDR3 loop reads CASSVGGNRRGGYTF. The CDR3 nucleotides read TGTGCCAGCAGCGTAGGAGGTAACAGGAGAGGTGGCTACACCTTC.